The 18 T cell receptor beta chains listed next were all sequenced from one sample in a study of blood T cell repertoires in COVID-19. The data were produced by immunoSEQ multiplex PCR, yet TCRdb's version contains in-frame clones alone and is incomplete. The table has about 330,000 clones, more than 75% seen once. The sample taken for sequencing was peripheral blood. The receptors derive from a woman between 50 and 59 years old with active or convalescent COVID-19.

The chain has TRBV7-9 and TRBJ1-1; D not certain. The CDR3 runs 18 residues. The V end was cut by 3 bases, the J end by 1 base, with 21 bases between. Germline V lookup: CDR1 SEHNR, CDR2 FQNEAQ (reference sequence). This chain's CDR3 is CASSLSPSRARGNTEAFF. The CDR3 region has the DNA TGTGCCAGCAGCTTGAGCCCCTCCCGGGCGCGGGGGAACACTGAAGCTTTCTTT. Variable domain in full (rest from reference TRBV7-9 and TRBJ1-1): DTGVSQNPRHKITKRGQNVTFRCDPISEHNRLYWYRQTLGQGPEFLTYFQNEAQLEKSRLLSDRFSAERPKGSFSTLEIQRTEQGDSAMYLCASSLSPSRARGNTEAFFGQGTRLTVV.

CDR3 nucleotide sequence: TGTGCCAGCAGCCAAGTCCCCACCTTTAGGACAGCTGGCTACGAGCAGTACTTC. Translating gives CASSQVPTFRTAGYEQYF. The V call is TRBV3-1 (or the pseudogene TRBV3-2), the J call TRBJ2-7; TRBD1 is a possible D gene (6 bases). V was trimmed by 1 base and J by 3 bases, leaving 22 bases between them. This CDR3 has 18 amino acids. Germline CDR1 reads LGHDT; CDR2 reads YNNKEL (reference sequence).

V is TRBV4-1 and J is TRBJ1-5, with D tentatively TRBD1 (6 bases). The CDR3 covers 15 residues. Trimming pared 0 bases from V and 5 bases from J, leaving 11 bases between. CDR1 MGHRA and CDR2 YSYEKL come from the germline V gene. As DNA, the CDR3 is TGCGCCAGCAGCCAAGATCAACAGGGCGATCAGCCCCAGCATTTT. Translated, it gives CASSQDQQGDQPQHF.

The CDR3 DNA follows: TGTGCCAGCTCACCACCCCACACAGGGAGAGAAACTGAAGCTTTCTTT. Amino acids: CASSPPHTGRETEAFF. The chain combines TRBV18 with TRBJ1-1, with D tentatively TRBD1 (6 bases). V gave up 0 bases and J gave up 5 bases, with 16 bases separating them. Germline V CDR1 and CDR2: KGHSH, LQKENI. This CDR3 has 16 amino acids. The full variable domain, completed using reference TRBV18 and TRBJ1-1, is NAGVMQNPRHLVRRRGQEARLRCSPMKGHSHVYWYRQLPEEGLKFMVYLQKENIIDESGMPKERFSAEFPKEGPSILRIQQVVRGDSAAYFCASSPPHTGRETEAFFGQGTRLTVV.

DNA for the CDR3: TGTGCCTGGAGTCCCGTTGTGAGGAGCTGGAAATTGGACACCGGGGAGCTGTTTTTT. Protein product: CAWSPVVRSWKLDTGELFF. This rearrangement joins TRBV30 to TRBJ2-2; the D is unclear. This CDR3 spans 19 amino acids. Germline loops: CDR1 GTSNPN, CDR2 SVGIG (reference sequence). Trimming left V 2 bases short and J 3 bases short, with 25 bases between.

This clone was observed a handful of times. The CDR3 DNA reads TGTGCCAGCAGCCCGACCTGGACAGGGAGGGGAAATGGCTACACCTTC. It is translated as CASSPTWTGRGNGYTF. V is TRBV3-1 (or the pseudogene TRBV3-2) and J is TRBJ1-2; 8 nucleotides agree with TRBD1. With V trimmed by 4 bases and J by 6 bases, 13 bases remained unmatched. The CDR3 has 16 residues. The germline V gene encodes CDR1 LGHDT and CDR2 YNNKEL (reference sequence).

The chain has TRBV11-3 and TRBJ2-1; 9 bases fit TRBD2. Germline assignment: CDR1 SGHNT and CDR2 YENEEA. The CDR3 runs 17 residues. J lost 2 bases, V lost 4 bases, and 9 bases had no gene match. Written as DNA, the CDR3 is TGTGCCAGCAGCTCTCGGACTAGCGCCCCCACCTACAATGAGCAGTTCTTC. This translates into CASSSRTSAPTYNEQFF.

The gene calls are TRBV7-9 and TRBJ2-1, with a possible D match to TRBD2 (5 bases). The CDR3 contains 14 residues. Germline V lookup: CDR1 SEHNR, CDR2 FQNEAQ (reference sequence). The V end was cut by 6 bases, the J end by 7 bases, with 16 bases between. The CDR3 region is CASSYTGSQNEQFF. DNA for the CDR3: TGTGCCAGCAGTTACACGGGAAGTCAAAATGAGCAGTTCTTC.

This clone was counted once. The rearrangement uses TRBV4-2 and TRBJ2-3; D call uncertain. The germline V gene has CDR1 LGHNA and CDR2 YNFKEQ. The CDR3 covers 14 residues. Trimming removed 4 bases from V and 4 bases from J, with 12 bases in between. This CDR3 reads CASSPRDFADTQYF. Written as DNA, the CDR3 is TGTGCCAGCAGCCCTCGCGACTTCGCAGATACGCAGTATTTT.

The chain combines TRBV7-2 with TRBJ1-2; D ambiguous. This CDR3 spans 16 amino acids. The germline V gene has CDR1 SGHTA and CDR2 FQGNSA. V was pared by 1 base and J by 1 base, with 13 bases between. The CDR3 region has the DNA TGTGCCAGCAGCTTAGAGATGGGCAGGCTTAACTATGGCTACACCTTC. As protein: CASSLEMGRLNYGYTF.

V gene TRBV6-6 combines with J gene TRBJ2-3, with 7 positions matching TRBD2. CDR1 and CDR2 (germline): MNHNY, SVGAGI (reference sequence). The CDR3 runs to 15 residues. V dropped 6 bases and J dropped 6; count of bases not matched to a gene: 12. CDR3 sequence reads: CASRPTSSQGDTQYF. Written as DNA, the CDR3 is TGTGCCAGCAGACCGACTAGCTCCCAGGGTGATACGCAGTATTTT.

The chain joins TRBV11-2 to TRBJ1-6, with D tentatively TRBD1 (6 bases). Germline V gene lookup returns CDR1 SGHAT and CDR2 FQNNGV. This CDR3 is built from 12 residues. V was pared by 5 bases and J by 9 bases, with 8 bases between. CDR3 amino acids: CASSQGGSPLHF. The CDR3 bases are TGTGCCAGCAGCCAAGGGGGTTCACCCCTCCACTTT.

The CDR3 sequence: CASSLETAFYGYTF. The CDR3 nucleotides are TGTGCCAGCAGCTTAGAAACAGCCTTCTATGGCTACACCTTC. The V call is TRBV7-9, the J call TRBJ1-2; unclear D gene. Trimming cost V 1 base and J 4 bases, with 10 bases left between them. Per germline, CDR1 SEHNR and CDR2 FQNEAQ (reference sequence). This CDR3 is built from 14 residues.

In its sample, this clone was seen once. The V and J genes are TRBV4-1 and TRBJ1-4; TRBD1 is a possible D gene (6 bases). Trimming shortened V by 4 bases and J by 8 bases, and 20 bases separated the two germline ends. The germline V gene encodes CDR1 MGHRA and CDR2 YSYEKL. CDR3 length: 16 residues. CDR3 bases: TGCGCCAGCAGCCCGATCCAGGGACAAGTACGGGAAAAACTGTTTTTT. Residues: CASSPIQGQVREKLFF.

The CDR3 sequence is CSGQATEAFF. The CDR3 nucleotides read TGCAGTGGTCAGGCCACTGAAGCTTTCTTT. The chain is built from TRBV20-1 and TRBJ1-1, with D hard to call. Trimming removed 7 bases from V and 4 bases from J, with 7 bases in between. The germline CDR1 and CDR2 sequences are DFQATT and SNEGSKA (reference sequence). The CDR3 extends over 10 amino acids.

J is TRBJ1-1 and V is TRBV30; D is possibly TRBD1 (6 bases). CDR1 is GTSNPN and CDR2 is SVGIG in the germline V gene (reference sequence). Trimming left V 0 bases short and J 5 bases short, with 13 bases between. CDR3 size: 14 residues. CDR3 DNA sequence: TGTGCCTGGAGTGTAACAACAGGGATGACTGAAGCTTTCTTT. This translates into CAWSVTTGMTEAFF.

This chain uses TRBV3-1 (or the pseudogene TRBV3-2) with TRBJ2-7; 12 positions match TRBD1. The CDR3 sequence is 18 residues long. V lost 4 bases to trimming and J lost 0 bases; unmatched junction nucleotides: 10. The germline gives CDR1 LGHDT, CDR2 YNNKEL (reference sequence). The CDR3 loop reads CASSPPGQGASISYEQYF. Written as DNA, the CDR3 is TGTGCCAGCAGCCCTCCGGGACAGGGGGCGAGCATCTCCTACGAGCAGTACTTC.

The chain carries TRBV21-1 and TRBJ2-3; no DNA check was done on the table's D call, TRBD2. TRBV21-1 constitutes a pseudogene. The CDR3 consists of 17 residues. CDR3 in amino acids: CASGGALASLYPDTQYF. The CDR3 nucleotides are TGTGCCAGCGGCGGGGCGTTGGCTAGCCTCTATCCAGATACGCAGTATTTT.